This TCR beta chain was sequenced for a study of CD8 T cells in Susac syndrome. TEMRA cells were enriched by FACS, while CD8+ and CD4+ T cells were obtained through a negative isolation that was performed magnetically. J lost 5 bases, V lost 4 bases, and 7 bases had no gene match. Germline CDR1 reads MNHEY; CDR2 reads SMNVEV (reference sequence). The CDR3 covers 15 residues. It was with random hexamers that roughly 0.45 to 1 ug RNA was reverse transcribed. TCRdb reprocessed the immunoSEQ multiplex PCR reads via MiXCR and lists one record per CDR3 protein. The sample contains 200,000 to 250,000 distinct CDR3 sequences, 95% of which appear only once.

Sequenced sample: CD4+ T cells from PBMCs. The receptor comes from a human donor with multiple sclerosis. V usage is TRBV27 and J usage is TRBJ2-3, with 9 bases aligning to TRBD2. The CDR3 here is CASSWWGLAEDTQYF. The DNA for the CDR3 is TGTGCCAGCAGTTGGTGGGGACTAGCCGAAGATACGCAGTATTTT.